Listed below are T cell receptor beta chains from one sample, sequenced in a study of neoadjuvant anti-PD-1 for oral cavity cancer. Method: immunoSEQ multiplex PCR; TCRdb's copy keeps in-frame clones and lacks some. The profile covers tens of thousands of clones, with around 80% appearing a single time and approximately 3% taken by the ten largest. This sample comprised PBMCs, obtained before nivolumab (anti-PD-1) treatment. These receptors all come from a person between 40 and 79 years old with oral cavity squamous cell carcinoma. The CDR3 runs from the conserved cysteine through the conserved F or W. A D gene is named only where the DNA matches it firmly. Expanded clones get a size class; other rows say once, few or many, or leave the size out.

>14|NA|TRBJ2-7|NA|TRBV11-2
TGTGCCAGCAGATTTGCCGGTCGGGGCGGCGAGCAGTACTTC
CASRFAGRGGEQYF
>13|NA|TRBJ2-7|NA|TRBV27
TGTGCCAGCAGATCGGGGGTCTCAGGCGAGCAGTACTTC
CASRSGVSGEQYF
>14|NA|TRBJ1-1|NA|TRBV19
TGTGCCAGTAGTTCGCCCGGGACCCTCACTGAAGCTTTCTTT
CASSSPGTLTEAFF
>16|NA|TRBJ1-4|TRBD1|TRBV5-5
TGTGCCAGCAGCCTAAGGACAGGGGGCCATGGTGAAAAACTGTTTTTT
CASSLRTGGHGEKLFF
>13|NA|TRBJ2-5|NA|TRBV7-2
TGTGCCAGCAGCTGGCGCAGGACGGAGACCCAGTACTTC
CASSWRRTETQYF
>15|NA|TRBJ2-5|NA|TRBV5-1
TGCGCCAGCAGCTTGGTTCCTACGCCTGAAGAGACCCAGTACTTC
CASSLVPTPEETQYF
>14|NA|TRBJ2-3|TRBD2|TRBV28
TGTGCCAGCAGTAAGCGGGAGGTCTCAGATACGCAGTATTTT
CASSKREVSDTQYF
>15|NA|TRBJ2-1|TRBD2|TRBV6-4
TGTGCCAGCAGTGACGACCCTAGCGGGGTCAATGAGCAGTTCTTC
CASSDDPSGVNEQFF
>15|once|TRBJ1-1|NA|TRBV15
TGTGCCACCAGCAGAGAAAGGGTGACACACACTGAAGCTTTCTTT
CATSRERVTHTEAFF
>14|NA|TRBJ2-5|TRBD2|TRBV6-1
TGTGCCAGCGGAAGGGTGGGGGGGTCAGAGACCCAGTACTTC
CASGRVGGSETQYF
>13|NA|TRBJ1-1|NA|TRBV2
TGTGCCAGCAGTGGGTATTCGGGAGCGAAAGCTTTCTTT
CASSGYSGAKAFF
>15|once|TRBJ1-4|NA|TRBV5-1
TGCGCCAGCAGCTTGGCGGGTGCAACTAATGAAAAACTGTTTTTT
CASSLAGATNEKLFF
>14|few|TRBJ2-1|NA|TRBV5-4
TGTGCCAGCAGCTTGACGGGGCCCTACAATGAGCAGTTCTTC
CASSLTGPYNEQFF
>16|NA|TRBJ1-2|NA|TRBV7-9
TGTGCCAGCAGCTTATTACTCCGGGACCTCTCGGATGGCTACACCTTC
CASSLLLRDLSDGYTF
>16|NA|TRBJ2-1|NA|TRBV10-3
TGTGCCATCAGGTTAGAACGCGGGACCACCTACAATGAGCAGTTCTTC
CAIRLERGTTYNEQFF
>16|NA|TRBJ2-7|TRBD2|TRBV6-6
TGTGCCAGCAGTTACCCTGGACTAGCGGGGAGGAACGAGCAGTACTTC
CASSYPGLAGRNEQYF
>14|NA|TRBJ1-3|NA|TRBV5-1
TGCGCCAGCAGCTTGGGTTCCGCTGGAAACACCATATATTTT
CASSLGSAGNTIYF
>15|NA|TRBJ1-5|TRBD1|TRBV4-2
TGTGCCAGCAGCCGCGATCTACAGGGGAATCAGCCCCAGCATTTT
CASSRDLQGNQPQHF
>14|NA|TRBJ2-7|TRBD2|TRBV2
TGTGCCAGCAGTGTGGGGACTAGCCTCAACGAGCAGTACTTC
CASSVGTSLNEQYF
>16|NA|TRBJ1-5|TRBD1|TRBV28
TGTGCCAGCAGTTCTACAGGGGGCTGGGGCAATCAGCCCCAGCATTTT
CASSSTGGWGNQPQHF
>14|NA|TRBJ1-3|TRBD1|TRBV19
TGTGCCAGTAGGGACAGGGGCTCTGGAAACACCATATATTTT
CASRDRGSGNTIYF
>19|once|TRBJ1-1|TRBD1|TRBV9
TGTGCCAGCAGCGCGGTATTAACAGGGGAGGATAGGAGGAACACTGAAGCTTTCTTT
CASSAVLTGEDRRNTEAFF
>13|few|TRBJ2-1|TRBD1|TRBV28
TGTGCCAGCAGGGGACAGGGTAACCATGAGCAGTTCTTC
CASRGQGNHEQFF
>13|once|TRBJ2-7|TRBD1|TRBV6-5
TGTGCCAGCAGTTACGGGACAGGATACGAGCAGTACTTC
CASSYGTGYEQYF
>12|NA|TRBJ2-1|NA|TRBV6-5
TGTGCCAGCAGCCCAACTAGGAATGAGCAGTTCTTC
CASSPTRNEQFF